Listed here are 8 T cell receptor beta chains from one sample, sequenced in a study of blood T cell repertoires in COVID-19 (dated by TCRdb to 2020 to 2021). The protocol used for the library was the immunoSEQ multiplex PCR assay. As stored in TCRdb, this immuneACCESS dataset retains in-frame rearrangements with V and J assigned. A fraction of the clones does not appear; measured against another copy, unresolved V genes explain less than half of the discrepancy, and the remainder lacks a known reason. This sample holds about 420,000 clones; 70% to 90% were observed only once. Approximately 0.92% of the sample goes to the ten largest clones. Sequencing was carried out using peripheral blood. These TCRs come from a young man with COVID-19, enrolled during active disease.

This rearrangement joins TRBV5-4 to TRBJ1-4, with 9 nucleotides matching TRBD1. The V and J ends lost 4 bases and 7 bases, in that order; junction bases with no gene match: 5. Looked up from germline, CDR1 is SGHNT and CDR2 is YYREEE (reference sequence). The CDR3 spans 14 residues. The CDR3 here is CASSVQGAGEKLFF. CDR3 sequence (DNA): TGTGCCAGCAGCGTACAGGGGGCGGGTGAAAAACTGTTTTTT.

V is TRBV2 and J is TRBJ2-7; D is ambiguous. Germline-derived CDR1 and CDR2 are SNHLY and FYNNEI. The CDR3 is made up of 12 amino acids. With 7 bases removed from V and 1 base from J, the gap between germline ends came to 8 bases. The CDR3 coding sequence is TGTGCCAGCAAAGGCGGTTCCTACGAGCAGTACTTC. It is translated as CASKGGSYEQYF.

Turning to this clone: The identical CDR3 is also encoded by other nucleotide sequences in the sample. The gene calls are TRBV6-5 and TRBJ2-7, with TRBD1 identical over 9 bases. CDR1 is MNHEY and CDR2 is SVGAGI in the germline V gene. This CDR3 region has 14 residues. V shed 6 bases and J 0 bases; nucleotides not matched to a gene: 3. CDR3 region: CASSRGQGSYEQYF. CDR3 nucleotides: TGTGCCAGCAGCCGGGGACAGGGCTCCTACGAGCAGTACTTC.

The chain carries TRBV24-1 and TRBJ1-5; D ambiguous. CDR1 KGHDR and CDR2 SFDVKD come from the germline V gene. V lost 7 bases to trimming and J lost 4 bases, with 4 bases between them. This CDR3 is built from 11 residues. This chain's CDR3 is CATSPNQPQHF. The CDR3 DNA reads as TGTGCCACCAGCCCTAATCAGCCCCAGCATTTT.

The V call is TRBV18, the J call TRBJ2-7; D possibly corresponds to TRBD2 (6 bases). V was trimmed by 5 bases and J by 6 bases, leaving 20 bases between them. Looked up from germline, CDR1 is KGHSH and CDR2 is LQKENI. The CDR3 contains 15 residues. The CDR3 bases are TGTGCCAGCTCAGAAAAACTAGCTGGGCTAGGCGAGCAGTACTTC. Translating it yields CASSEKLAGLGEQYF.

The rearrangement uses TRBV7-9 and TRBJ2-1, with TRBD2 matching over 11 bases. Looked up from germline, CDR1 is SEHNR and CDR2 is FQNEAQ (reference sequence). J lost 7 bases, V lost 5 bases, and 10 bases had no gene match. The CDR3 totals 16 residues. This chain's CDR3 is CASSVGGLAGVNEQFF. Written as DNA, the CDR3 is TGTGCCAGCAGCGTCGGTGGACTAGCGGGCGTGAATGAGCAGTTCTTC.

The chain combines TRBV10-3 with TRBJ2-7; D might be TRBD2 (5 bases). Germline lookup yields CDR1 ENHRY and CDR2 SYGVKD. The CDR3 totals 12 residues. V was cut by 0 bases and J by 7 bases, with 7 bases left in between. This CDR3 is CAISESGREQYF. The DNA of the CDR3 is TGTGCCATCAGTGAGTCAGGGAGAGAGCAGTACTTC.

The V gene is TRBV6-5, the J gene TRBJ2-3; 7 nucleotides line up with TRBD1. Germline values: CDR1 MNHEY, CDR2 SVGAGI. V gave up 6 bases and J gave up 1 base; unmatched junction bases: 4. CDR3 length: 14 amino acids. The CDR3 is CASSWTGRTDTQYF. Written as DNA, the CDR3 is TGTGCCAGCAGCTGGACAGGCCGCACAGATACGCAGTATTTT.